Listed here is a single T cell receptor (beta chain). This clonotype was counted at least ten times. Base qualities were left out, and no much larger clone turns up one base away. TCR cDNA was made using 5'RACE template switching, a step that added a universal primer site and unique molecular identifiers. Priming of cDNA synthesis was performed from both the TCR alpha and TCR beta constant segments. Libraries were amplified in two PCR steps, with sample barcodes and sequencing adapters added in the second step. Libraries were sequenced on Illumina HiSeq 2500 (2x100 bp) or NovaSeq (2x150 bp). The authors' analysis ran thus. MIGEC was used to demultiplex reads and collapse the reads into UMI consensus sequences, and MiXCR was used for V(D)J alignment. Using edgeR on replicate PBMC samples, clonotypes were called vaccine-responding if FDR was below 0.01 and the log2 fold change was above 5 up to day 15. Each bulk clonotype was labeled CD4 or CD8 based on which sequenced repertoire, CD4 or CD8, contained the clonotype at higher abundance. Clonotypes enriched at least 10-fold in dextramer-positive versus dextramer-negative fractions were classed as NS4B-specific, and CD4-biased clonotypes were left out. TCRdb applied fastp at Q25 and MiXCR to the public reads, then kept only in-frame beta chains. Rows matching on CDR3 protein sequence are summarized as one entry with the most common DNA and genes. What appears here as the V and J calls and clone size reflects TCRdb's work, not the paper's. The sample records more than 35,000 distinct CDR3 sequences, 6.5% to 8.5% of which are singletons. The biggest ten clones account for over 12% of the sample.

This sample was taken from a study of T cells after yellow fever vaccination (dated by TCRdb to between 2018 and 2021). For the wider study: The SMART-Seq v4 Ultra Low Input RNA kit was used to prepare libraries from fractions with low cell numbers. Blood was drawn at multiple timepoints before and after primary and secondary immunization, with bulk PBMC replicates and cell subsets isolated. To track T-cell clones before and after primary and booster YFV17D yellow fever vaccination, bulk TCR alpha and beta repertoires were sequenced longitudinally. Two healthy male donors, one aged 18 to 29 and one aged 30 to 40 years, made up the cohort. On the study overall, not on this receptor specifically: A small share of clonotypes occurred in both CD4 and CD8 compartments, likely arising from convergent recombination. After the booster, most of the clones that had expanded following primary vaccination were detected again (roughly 97% of CD4 and around nine tenths of CD8), which suggests that memory was broadly maintained. Computational filtering was needed because FACS-sorted repertoires could contain abundant contaminating clonotypes from the bulk population. Compared with the primary T-cell response, the secondary T-cell response was weaker but faster, peaking on day 5 rather than day 15. Because the study included only a couple of donors, the extent to which the findings can be generalized is limited.

What the treatment or condition label conveys for this sample: live attenuated yellow fever vaccine strain. A standard Ficoll-Paque protocol was used to isolate PBMCs from peripheral blood. Epitope-specific CD8 T cells were sorted with a dextramer loaded with the yellow fever NS4B epitope peptide, and anti-CD3 and anti-CD8 staining was applied. RNA was extracted with TriZol from bulk PBMCs, CD4 and CD8 fractions, and dextramer-positive and dextramer-negative fractions. Looking up the germline V gene (reference sequence) yields CDR1 DFQATT and CDR2 SNEGSKA. The V end loses 4 bases and the J end loses 2 bases, and a stretch of 32 bases separates them. Including cysteine and phenylalanine, the CDR3 has 21 amino acids. Only CDR3 DNA is held: 63 bases, read in frame from base 1.

This receptor was identified in a man aged 30 to 39 who received the YFV17D yellow fever vaccine. The rearrangement joined TRBV20-1 to TRBJ2-2; TRBD2 is perhaps the D gene, given 6 matching bases. Here the sequenced sample was CD8+ T cells not binding an NS4B(214-222) dextramer, sorted from PBMCs, taken 45 days after the yellow fever booster vaccination. The cell subset or site label of this sample denotes: NS4B epitope dextramer-negative CD8 T cells. The CDR3 region has the sequence CSATRSNLSGIYRFNTGELFF. The DNA sequence follows: TGCAGTGCTACCCGTTCAAATCTTAGCGGAATCTACCGTTTCAACACCGGGGAGCTGTTTTTT.